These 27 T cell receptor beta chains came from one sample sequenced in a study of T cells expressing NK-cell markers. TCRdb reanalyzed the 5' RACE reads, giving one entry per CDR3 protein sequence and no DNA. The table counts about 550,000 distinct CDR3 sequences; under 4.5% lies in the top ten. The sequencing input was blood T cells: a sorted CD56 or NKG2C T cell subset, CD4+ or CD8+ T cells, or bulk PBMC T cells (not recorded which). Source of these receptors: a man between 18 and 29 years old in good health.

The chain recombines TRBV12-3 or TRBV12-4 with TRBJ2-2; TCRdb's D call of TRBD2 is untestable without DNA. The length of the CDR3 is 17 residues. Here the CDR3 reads CASSPRTSGSWTGELFF.

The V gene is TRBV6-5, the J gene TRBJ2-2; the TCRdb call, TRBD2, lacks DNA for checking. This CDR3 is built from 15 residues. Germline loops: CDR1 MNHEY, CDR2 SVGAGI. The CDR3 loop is CASTGGPNGVGELFF.

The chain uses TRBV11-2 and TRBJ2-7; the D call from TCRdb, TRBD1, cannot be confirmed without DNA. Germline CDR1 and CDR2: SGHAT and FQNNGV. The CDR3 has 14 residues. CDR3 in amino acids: CASSHRQGHHEQYF.

CDR3 loop: CSARTDNEQFF. This chain links TRBV20-1 with TRBJ2-1; without DNA, the TCRdb call of TRBD1 cannot be checked. The CDR3 is 11 residues long. The germline V gene encodes CDR1 DFQATT and CDR2 SNEGSKA (reference sequence).

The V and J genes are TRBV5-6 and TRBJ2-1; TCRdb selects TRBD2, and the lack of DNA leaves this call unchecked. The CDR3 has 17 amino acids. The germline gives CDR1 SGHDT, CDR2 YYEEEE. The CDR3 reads CASSFSHRLAPYNEQFF.

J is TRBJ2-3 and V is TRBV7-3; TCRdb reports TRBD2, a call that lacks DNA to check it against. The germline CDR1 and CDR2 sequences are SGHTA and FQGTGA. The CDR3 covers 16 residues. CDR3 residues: CASSSGLAPGTDTQYF.

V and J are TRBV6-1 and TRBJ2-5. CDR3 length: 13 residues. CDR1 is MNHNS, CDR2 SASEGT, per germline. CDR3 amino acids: CASSESRGQTQYF.

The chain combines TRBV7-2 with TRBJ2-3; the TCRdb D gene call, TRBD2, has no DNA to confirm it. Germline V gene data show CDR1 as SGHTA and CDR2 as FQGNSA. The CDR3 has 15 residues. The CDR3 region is CASSLEREGEDTQYF. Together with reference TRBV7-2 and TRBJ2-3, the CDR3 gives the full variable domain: GAGVSQSPSNKVTEKGKDVELRCDPISGHTALYWYRQSLGQGLEFLIYFQGNSAPDKSGLPSDRFSAERTGGSVSTLTIQRTQQEDSAVYLCASSLEREGEDTQYFGPGTRLTVL.

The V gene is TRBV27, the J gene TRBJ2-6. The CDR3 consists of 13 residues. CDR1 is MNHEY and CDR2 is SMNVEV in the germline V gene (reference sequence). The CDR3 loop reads CASSRYGANVLTF.

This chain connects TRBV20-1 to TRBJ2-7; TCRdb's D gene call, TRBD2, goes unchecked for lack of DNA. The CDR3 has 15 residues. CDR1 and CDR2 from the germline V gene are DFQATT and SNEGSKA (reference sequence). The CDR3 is CSAGGGASGAYEQYF.

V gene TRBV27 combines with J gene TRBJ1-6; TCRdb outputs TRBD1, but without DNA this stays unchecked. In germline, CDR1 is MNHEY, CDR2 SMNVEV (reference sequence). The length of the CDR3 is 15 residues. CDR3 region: CASSFAGQGASPLHF.

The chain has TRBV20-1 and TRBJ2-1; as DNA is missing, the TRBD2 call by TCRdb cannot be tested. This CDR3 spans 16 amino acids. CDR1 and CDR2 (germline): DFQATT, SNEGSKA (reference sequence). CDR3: CSAGHSAGGHRNEQFF.

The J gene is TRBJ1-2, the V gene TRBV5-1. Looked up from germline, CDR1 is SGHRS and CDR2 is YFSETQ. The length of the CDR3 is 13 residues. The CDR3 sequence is CASSPERGEGYTF.

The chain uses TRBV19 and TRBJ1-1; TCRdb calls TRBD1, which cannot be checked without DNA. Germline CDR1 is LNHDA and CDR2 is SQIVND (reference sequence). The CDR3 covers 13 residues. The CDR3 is CASSIGRSTEAFF. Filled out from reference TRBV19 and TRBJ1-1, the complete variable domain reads DGGITQSPKYLFRKEGQNVTLSCEQNLNHDAMYWYRQDPGQGLRLIYYSQIVNDFQKGDIAEGYSVSREKKESFPLTVTSAQKNPTAFYLCASSIGRSTEAFFGQGTRLTVV.

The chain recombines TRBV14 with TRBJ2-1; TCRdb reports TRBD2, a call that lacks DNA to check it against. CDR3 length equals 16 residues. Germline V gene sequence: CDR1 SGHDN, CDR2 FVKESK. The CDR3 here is CASSHVSGRAGNEQFF.

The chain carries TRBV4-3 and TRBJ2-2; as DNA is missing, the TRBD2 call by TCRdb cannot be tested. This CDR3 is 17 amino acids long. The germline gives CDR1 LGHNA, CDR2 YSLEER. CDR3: CASSLRAGEKFTGELFF.

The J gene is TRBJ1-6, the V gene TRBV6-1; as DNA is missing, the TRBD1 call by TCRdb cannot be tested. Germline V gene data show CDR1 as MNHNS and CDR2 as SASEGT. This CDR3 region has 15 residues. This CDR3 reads CASSKPGLPDSPLHF.

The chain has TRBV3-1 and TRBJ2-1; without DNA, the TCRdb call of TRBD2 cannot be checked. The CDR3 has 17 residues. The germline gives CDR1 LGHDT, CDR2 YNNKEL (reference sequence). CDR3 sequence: CASSQVRGLAEDNEQFF.

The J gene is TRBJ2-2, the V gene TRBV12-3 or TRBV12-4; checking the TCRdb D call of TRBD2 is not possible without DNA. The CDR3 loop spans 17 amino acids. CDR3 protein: CASSPTASGRAHGELFF.

CDR3 region: CASSTRGTDTYEQYF. J is TRBJ2-7 and V is TRBV18; TCRdb selects TRBD1, and the lack of DNA leaves this call unchecked. Germline V gene sequence: CDR1 KGHSH, CDR2 LQKENI. The CDR3 spans 15 residues.

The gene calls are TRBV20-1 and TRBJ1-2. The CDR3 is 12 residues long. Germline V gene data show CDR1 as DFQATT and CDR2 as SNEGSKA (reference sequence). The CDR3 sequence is CSARDPEYGYTF.

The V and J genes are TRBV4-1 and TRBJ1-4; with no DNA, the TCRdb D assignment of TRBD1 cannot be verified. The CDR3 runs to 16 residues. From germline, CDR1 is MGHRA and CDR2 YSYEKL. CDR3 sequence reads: CASSQASGQGYEKLFF.

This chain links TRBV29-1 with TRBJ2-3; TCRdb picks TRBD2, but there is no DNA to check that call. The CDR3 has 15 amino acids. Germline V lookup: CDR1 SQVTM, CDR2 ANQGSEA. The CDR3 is CSATSGTSGTDTQYF.

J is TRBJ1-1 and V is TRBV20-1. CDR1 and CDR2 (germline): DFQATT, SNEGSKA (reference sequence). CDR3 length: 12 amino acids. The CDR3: CSAPWRGTEAFF.

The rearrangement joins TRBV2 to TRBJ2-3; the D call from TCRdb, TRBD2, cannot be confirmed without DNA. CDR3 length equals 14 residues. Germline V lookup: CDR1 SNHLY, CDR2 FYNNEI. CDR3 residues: CASRISSGKDTQYF.

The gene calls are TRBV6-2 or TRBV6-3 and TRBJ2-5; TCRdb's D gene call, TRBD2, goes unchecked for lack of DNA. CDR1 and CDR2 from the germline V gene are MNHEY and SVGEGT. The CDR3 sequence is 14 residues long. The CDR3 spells CASSQGLTSETQYF.

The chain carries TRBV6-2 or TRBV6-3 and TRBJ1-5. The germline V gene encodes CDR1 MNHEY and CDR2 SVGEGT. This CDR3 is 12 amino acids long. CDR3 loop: CASSYDNQPQHF.